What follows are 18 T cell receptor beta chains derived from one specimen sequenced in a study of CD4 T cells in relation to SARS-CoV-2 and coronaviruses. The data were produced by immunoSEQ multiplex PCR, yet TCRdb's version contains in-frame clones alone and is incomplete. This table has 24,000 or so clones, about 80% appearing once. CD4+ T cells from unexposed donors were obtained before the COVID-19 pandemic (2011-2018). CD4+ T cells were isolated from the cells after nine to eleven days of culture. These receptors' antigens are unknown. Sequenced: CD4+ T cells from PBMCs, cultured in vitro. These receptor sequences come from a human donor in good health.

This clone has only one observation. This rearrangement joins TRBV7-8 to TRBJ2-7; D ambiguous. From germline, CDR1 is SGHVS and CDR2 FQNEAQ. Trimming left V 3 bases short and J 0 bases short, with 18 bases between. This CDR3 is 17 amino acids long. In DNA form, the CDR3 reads TGTGCCAGCAGCTTCGCAACAACTACCTTTACCTCCTACGAGCAGTACTTC. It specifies CASSFATTTFTSYEQYF.

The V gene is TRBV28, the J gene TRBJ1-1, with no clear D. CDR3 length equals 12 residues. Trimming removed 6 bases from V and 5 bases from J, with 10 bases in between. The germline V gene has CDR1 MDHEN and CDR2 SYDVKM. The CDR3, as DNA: TGTGCCAGCAGACTTACGCGGACTGAAGCTTTCTTT. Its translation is CASRLTRTEAFF.

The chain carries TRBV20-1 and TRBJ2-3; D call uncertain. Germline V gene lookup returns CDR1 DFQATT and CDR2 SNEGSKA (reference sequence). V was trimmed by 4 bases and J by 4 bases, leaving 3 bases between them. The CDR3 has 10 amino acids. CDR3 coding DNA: TGCAGTGCTACCGCAGATACGCAGTATTTT. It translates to CSATADTQYF.

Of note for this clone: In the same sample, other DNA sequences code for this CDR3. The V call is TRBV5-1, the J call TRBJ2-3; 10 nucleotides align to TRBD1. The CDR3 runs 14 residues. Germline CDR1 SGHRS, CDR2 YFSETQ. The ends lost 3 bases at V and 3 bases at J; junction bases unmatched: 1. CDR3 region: CASSWGQGTDTQYF. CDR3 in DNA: TGCGCCAGCAGCTGGGGACAGGGGACAGATACGCAGTATTTT.

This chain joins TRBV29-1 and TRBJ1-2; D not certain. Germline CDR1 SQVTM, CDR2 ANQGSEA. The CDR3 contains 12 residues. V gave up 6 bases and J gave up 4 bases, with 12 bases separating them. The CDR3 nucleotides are TGCAGCGTCCAAACAGCATTCTATGGCTACACCTTC. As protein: CSVQTAFYGYTF.

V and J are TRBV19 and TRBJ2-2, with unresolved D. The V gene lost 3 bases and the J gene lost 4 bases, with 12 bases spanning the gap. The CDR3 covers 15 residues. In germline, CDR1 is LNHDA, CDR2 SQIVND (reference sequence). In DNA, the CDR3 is TGTGCCAGTAGTATTGGCAGTGCTTTCACCGGGGAGCTGTTTTTT. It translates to CASSIGSAFTGELFF.

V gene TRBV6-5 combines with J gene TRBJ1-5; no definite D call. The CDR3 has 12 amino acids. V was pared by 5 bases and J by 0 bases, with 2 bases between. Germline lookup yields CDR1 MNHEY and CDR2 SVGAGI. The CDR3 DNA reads TGTGCCAGCAGTCCTAGCAATCAGCCCCAGCATTTT. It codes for CASSPSNQPQHF.

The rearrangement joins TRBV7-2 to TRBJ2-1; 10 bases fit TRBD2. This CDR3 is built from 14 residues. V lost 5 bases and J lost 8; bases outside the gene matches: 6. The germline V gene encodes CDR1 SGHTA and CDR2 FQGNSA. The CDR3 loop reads CASSPEAGGYEQFF. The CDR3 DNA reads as TGTGCCAGCAGCCCGGAAGCGGGAGGGTATGAGCAGTTCTTC.

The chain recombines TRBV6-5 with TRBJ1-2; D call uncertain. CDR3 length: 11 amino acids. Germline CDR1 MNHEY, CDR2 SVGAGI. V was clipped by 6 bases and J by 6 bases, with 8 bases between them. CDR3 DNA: TGTGCCAGCAGGGACGCGGATGGCTACACCTTC. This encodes CASRDADGYTF.

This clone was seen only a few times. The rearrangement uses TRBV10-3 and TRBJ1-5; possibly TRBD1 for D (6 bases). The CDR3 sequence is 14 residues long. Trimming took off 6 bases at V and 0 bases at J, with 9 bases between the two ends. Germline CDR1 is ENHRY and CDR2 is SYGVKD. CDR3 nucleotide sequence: TGTGCCATCAGCCGGGACAATAGCAATCAGCCCCAGCATTTT. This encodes CAISRDNSNQPQHF.

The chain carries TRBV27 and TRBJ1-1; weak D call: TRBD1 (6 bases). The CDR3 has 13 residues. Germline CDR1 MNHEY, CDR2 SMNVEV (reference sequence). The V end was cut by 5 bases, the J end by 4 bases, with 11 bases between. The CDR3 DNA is TGTGCCAGCAGTCTACAGGGAGGCACTGAAGCTTTCTTT. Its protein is CASSLQGGTEAFF.

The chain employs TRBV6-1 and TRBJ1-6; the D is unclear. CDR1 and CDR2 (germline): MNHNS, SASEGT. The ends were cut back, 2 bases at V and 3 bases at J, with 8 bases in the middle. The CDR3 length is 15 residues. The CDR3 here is CASSERVVYNSPLHF. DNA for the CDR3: TGTGCCAGCAGTGAAAGGGTGGTCTATAATTCACCCCTCCACTTT.

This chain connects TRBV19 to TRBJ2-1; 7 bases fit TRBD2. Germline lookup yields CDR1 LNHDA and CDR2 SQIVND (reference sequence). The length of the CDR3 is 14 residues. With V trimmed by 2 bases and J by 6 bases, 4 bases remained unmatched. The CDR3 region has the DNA TGTGCCAGTAGTATACGACTAGCTGCCAATGAGCAGTTCTTC. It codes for CASSIRLAANEQFF.

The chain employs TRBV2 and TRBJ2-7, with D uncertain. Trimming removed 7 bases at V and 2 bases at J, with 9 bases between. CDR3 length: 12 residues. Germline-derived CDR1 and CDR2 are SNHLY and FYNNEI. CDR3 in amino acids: CASKMDAYEQYF. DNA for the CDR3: TGTGCCAGCAAGATGGATGCCTACGAGCAGTACTTC.

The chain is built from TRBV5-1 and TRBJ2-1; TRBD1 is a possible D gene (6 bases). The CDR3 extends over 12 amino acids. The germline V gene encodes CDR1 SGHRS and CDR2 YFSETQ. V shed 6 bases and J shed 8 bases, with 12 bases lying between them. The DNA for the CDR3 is TGCGCCAGCACCTCAGGGGTGGATGAGCAGTTCTTC. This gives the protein CASTSGVDEQFF.

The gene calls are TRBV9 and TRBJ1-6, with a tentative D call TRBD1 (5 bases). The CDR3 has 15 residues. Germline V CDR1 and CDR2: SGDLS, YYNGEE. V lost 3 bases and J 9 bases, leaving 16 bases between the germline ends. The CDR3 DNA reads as TGTGCCAGCAGCGCGGGATCCGGCGGGGGTTCACCCCTCCACTTT. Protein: CASSAGSGGGSPLHF.

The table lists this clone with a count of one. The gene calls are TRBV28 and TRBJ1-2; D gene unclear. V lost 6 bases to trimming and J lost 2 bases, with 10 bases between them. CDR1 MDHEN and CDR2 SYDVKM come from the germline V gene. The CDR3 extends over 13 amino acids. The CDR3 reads CASRIPGNYGYTF. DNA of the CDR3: TGTGCCAGCAGAATTCCGGGCAACTATGGCTACACCTTC.

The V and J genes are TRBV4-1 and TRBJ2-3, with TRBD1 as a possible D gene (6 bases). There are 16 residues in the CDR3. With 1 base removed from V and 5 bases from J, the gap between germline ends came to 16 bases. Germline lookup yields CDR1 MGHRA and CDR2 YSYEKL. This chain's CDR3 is CASSQGPSQGIDTQYF. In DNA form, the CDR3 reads TGCGCCAGCAGCCAAGGTCCGTCACAGGGAATAGATACGCAGTATTTT.